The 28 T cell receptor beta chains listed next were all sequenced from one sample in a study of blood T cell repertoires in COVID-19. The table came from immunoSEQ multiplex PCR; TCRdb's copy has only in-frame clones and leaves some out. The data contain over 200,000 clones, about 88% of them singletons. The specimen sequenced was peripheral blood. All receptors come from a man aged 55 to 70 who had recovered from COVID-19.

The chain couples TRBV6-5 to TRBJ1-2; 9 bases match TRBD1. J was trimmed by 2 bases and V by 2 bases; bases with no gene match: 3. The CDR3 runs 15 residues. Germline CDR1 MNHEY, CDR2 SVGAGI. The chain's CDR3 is CASSYGQGKNYGYTF. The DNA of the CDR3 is TGTGCCAGCAGTTACGGACAGGGGAAGAACTATGGCTACACCTTC.

In DNA form, the CDR3 reads TGTGCCAGCAGCTTATTGGGGGGGCTTGTCACAGATACGCAGTATTTT. Protein sequence: CASSLLGGLVTDTQYF. The rearrangement links TRBV7-8 to TRBJ2-3, with TRBD2 as a possible D gene (7 bases). CDR3 size: 16 residues. V lost 2 bases to trimming and J lost 2 bases, with 14 bases between them. The germline CDR1 and CDR2 sequences are SGHVS and FQNEAQ. The whole variable domain, filled in from reference TRBV7-8 and TRBJ2-3, reads GAGVSQSPRYKVAKRGQDVALRCDPISGHVSLFWYQQALGQGPEFLTYFQNEAQLDKSGLPSDRFFAERPEGSVSTLKIQRTQQEDSAVYLCASSLLGGLVTDTQYFGPGTRLTVL.

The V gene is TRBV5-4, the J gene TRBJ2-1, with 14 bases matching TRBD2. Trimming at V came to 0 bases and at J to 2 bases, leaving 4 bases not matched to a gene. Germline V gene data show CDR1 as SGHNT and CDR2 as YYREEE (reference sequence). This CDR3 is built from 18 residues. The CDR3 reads CASSLARTSGGTYNEQFF. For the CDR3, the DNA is TGTGCCAGCAGCTTGGCAAGGACTAGCGGGGGGACCTACAATGAGCAGTTCTTC.

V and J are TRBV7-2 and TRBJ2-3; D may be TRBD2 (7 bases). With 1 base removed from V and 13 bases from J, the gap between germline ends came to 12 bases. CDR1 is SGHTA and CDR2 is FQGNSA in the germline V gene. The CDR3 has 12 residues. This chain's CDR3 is CASSLERGAKYF. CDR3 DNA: TGTGCCAGCAGCTTAGAACGGGGGGCGAAGTATTTT. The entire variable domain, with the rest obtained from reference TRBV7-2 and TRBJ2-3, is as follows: GAGVSQSPSNKVTEKGKDVELRCDPISGHTALYWYRQSLGQGLEFLIYFQGNSAPDKSGLPSDRFSAERTGGSVSTLTIQRTQQEDSAVYLCASSLERGAKYFGPGTRLTVL.

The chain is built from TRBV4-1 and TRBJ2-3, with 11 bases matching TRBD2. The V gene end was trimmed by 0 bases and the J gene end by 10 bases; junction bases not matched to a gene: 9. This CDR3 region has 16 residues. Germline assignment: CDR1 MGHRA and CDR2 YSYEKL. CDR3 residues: CASSQERSGGALAQYF. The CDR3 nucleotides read TGCGCCAGCAGCCAAGAGCGTAGCGGGGGGGCCCTTGCGCAGTATTTT.

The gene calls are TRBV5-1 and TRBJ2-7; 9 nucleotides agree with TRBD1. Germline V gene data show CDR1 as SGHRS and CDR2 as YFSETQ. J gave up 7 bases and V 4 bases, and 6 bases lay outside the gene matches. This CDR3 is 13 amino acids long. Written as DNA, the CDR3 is TGCGCCAGCAGCACCGACAGGGGGAGGGAGCAGTACTTC. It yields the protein CASSTDRGREQYF.

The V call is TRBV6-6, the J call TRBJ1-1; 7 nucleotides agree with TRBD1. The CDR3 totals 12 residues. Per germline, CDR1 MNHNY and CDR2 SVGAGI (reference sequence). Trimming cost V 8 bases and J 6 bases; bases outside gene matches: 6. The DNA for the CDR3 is TGTGCCAGCCGGCGGGACAGCTCTGAAGCTTTCTTT. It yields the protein CASRRDSSEAFF.

DNA for the CDR3: TGTGCCACCAGTGAGGTAGGGGTTTCTGGGGCCAACGTCCTGACTTTC. It is translated as CATSEVGVSGANVLTF. The chain uses TRBV24-1 and TRBJ2-6; maybe TRBD1 (5 bases). Germline V gives CDR1 KGHDR, CDR2 SFDVKD. Trimming stripped 4 bases from V and 1 base from J, with 10 bases between. The CDR3 is made up of 16 amino acids.

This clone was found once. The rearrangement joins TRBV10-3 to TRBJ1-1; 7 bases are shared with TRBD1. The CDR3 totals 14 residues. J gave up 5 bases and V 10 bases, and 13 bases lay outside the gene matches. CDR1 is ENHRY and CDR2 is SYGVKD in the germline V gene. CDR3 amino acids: CATTPAQGVTEAFF. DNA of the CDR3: TGTGCCACCACCCCGGCCCAGGGGGTGACTGAAGCTTTCTTT.

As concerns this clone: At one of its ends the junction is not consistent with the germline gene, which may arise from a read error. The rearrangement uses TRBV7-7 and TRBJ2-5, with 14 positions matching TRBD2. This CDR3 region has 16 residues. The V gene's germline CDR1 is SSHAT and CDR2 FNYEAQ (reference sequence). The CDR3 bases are TGTGCTAGCAGCCCGGGACTAGCGGGGGTCCAAGAGACCCAGTACTTC. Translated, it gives CASSPGLAGVQETQYF.

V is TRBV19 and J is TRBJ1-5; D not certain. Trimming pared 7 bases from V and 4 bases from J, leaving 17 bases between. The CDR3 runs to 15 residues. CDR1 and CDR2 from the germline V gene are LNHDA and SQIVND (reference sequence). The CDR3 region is CASTERGFGNQPQHF. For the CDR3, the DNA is TGTGCCAGTACCGAAAGAGGTTTTGGAAATCAGCCCCAGCATTTT.

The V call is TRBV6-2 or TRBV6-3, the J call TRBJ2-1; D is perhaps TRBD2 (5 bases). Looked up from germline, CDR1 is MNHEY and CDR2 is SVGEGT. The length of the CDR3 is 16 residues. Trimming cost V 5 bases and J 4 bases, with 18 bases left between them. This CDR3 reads CASSQGDYAWYNEQFF. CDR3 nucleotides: TGTGCCAGCAGTCAAGGAGACTACGCCTGGTACAATGAGCAGTTCTTC.

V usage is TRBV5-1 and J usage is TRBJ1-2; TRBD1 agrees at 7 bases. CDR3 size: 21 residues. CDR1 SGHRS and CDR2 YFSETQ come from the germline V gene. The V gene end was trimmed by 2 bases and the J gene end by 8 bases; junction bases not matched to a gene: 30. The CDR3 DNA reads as TGCGCCAGCAGCTTTCTGGGGACAGAAATAAACCATGACCTAAAAATCGCGGGCTACACCTTC. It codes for CASSFLGTEINHDLKIAGYTF.

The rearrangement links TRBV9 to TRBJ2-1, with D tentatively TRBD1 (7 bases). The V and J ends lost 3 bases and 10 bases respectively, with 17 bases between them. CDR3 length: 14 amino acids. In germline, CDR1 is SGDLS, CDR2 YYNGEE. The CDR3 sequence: CASSGQGGVWEQFF. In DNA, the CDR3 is TGTGCCAGCAGCGGACAGGGAGGCGTGTGGGAGCAGTTCTTC.

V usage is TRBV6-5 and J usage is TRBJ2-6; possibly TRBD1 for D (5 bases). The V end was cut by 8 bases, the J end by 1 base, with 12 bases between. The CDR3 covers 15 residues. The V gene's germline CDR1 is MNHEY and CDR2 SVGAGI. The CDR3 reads CASLRRGSGANVLTF. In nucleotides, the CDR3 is TGTGCCAGCCTGCGAAGGGGTTCTGGGGCCAACGTCCTGACTTTC.

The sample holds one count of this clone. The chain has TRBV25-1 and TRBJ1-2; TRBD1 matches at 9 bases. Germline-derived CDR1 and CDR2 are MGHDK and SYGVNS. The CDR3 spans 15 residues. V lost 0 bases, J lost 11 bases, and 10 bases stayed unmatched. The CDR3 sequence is CASSEYSRQGVGYTF. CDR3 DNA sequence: TGTGCCAGCAGTGAATATTCGAGACAGGGGGTGGGGTACACCTTC.

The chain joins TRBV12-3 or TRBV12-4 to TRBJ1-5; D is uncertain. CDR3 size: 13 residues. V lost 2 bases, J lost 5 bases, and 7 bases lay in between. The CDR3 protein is CASSLRFDQPQHF. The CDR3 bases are TGTGCCAGCAGTTTACGGTTTGATCAGCCCCAGCATTTT.

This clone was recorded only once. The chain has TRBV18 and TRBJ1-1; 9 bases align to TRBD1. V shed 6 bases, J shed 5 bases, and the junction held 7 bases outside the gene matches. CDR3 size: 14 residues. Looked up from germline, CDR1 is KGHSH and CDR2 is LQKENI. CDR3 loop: CASSLTGGRTEAFF. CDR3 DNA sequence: TGTGCCAGCTCGCTAACAGGGGGCAGGACTGAAGCTTTCTTT.

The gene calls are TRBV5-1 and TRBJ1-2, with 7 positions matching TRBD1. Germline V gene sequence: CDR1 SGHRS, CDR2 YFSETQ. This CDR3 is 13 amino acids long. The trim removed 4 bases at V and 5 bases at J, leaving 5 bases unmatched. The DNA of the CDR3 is TGCGCCAGCAGCCGGGACAGTTCGTATGGCTACACCTTC. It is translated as CASSRDSSYGYTF.

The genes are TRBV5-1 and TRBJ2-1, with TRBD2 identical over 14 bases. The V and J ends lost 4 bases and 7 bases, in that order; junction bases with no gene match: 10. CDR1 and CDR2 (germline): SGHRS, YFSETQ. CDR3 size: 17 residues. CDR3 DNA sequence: TGCGCCAGCAGCCCACCTCAGACTAGCGGGGGGGGAAATGAGCAGTTCTTC. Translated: CASSPPQTSGGGNEQFF.

The CDR3 DNA reads TGTGCCAGCTCACCTACCGGGGGGAGCGACTATGGCTACACCTTC. It encodes CASSPTGGSDYGYTF. The chain employs TRBV18 and TRBJ1-2; D is possibly TRBD1 (5 bases). Germline CDR1 is KGHSH and CDR2 is LQKENI. This CDR3 has 15 residues. V was cut by 3 bases and J by 3 bases, with 14 bases left in between.

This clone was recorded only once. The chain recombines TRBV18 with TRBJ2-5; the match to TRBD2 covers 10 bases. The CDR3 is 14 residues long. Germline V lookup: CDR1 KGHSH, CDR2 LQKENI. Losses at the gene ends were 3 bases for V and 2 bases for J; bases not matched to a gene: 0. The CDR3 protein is CASSPTSGQETQYF. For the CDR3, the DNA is TGTGCCAGCTCACCGACTAGCGGGCAAGAGACCCAGTACTTC.

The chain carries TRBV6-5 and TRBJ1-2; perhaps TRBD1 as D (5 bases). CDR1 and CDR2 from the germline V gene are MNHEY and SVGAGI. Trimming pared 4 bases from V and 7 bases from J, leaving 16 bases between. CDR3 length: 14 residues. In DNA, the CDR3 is TGTGCCAGCAGTTCCCCCGGGGGTTTCGGTGGCTACACCTTC. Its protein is CASSSPGGFGGYTF.

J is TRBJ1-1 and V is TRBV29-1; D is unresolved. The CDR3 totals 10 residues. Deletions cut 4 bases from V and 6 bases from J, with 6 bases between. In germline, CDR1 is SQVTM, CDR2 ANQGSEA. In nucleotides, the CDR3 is TGCAGCGTTGCCATGTCTGAAGCTTTCTTT. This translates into CSVAMSEAFF.

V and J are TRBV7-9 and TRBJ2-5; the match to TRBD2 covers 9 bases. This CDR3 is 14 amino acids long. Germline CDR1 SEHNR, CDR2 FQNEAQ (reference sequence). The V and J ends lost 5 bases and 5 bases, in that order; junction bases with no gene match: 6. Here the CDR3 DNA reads TGTGCCAGCAGCCGAGCGGGGGGCGGGGAGACCCAGTACTTC. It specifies CASSRAGGGETQYF.

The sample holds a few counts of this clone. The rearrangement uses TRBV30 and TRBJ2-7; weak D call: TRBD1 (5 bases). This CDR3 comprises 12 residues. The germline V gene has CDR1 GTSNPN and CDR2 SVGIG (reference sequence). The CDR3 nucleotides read TGTGCTAGGGGTGGTCGTGGATACGAGCAGTACTTC. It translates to CARGGRGYEQYF.

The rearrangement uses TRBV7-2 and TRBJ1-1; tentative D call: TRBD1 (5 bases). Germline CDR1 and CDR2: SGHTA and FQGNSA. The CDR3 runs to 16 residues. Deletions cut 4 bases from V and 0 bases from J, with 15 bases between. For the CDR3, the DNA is TGTGCCAGCAGCTCCGTGGGGGGGGTATTGAACACTGAAGCTTTCTTT. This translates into CASSSVGGVLNTEAFF.

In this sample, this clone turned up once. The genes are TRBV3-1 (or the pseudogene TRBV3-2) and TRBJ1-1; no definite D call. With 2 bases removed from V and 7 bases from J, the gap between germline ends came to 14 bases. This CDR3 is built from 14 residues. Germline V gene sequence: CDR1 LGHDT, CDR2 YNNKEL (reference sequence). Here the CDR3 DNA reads TGTGCCAGCAGCCAACTTCGGGGTCTCGGTGAAGCTTTCTTT. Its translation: CASSQLRGLGEAFF.